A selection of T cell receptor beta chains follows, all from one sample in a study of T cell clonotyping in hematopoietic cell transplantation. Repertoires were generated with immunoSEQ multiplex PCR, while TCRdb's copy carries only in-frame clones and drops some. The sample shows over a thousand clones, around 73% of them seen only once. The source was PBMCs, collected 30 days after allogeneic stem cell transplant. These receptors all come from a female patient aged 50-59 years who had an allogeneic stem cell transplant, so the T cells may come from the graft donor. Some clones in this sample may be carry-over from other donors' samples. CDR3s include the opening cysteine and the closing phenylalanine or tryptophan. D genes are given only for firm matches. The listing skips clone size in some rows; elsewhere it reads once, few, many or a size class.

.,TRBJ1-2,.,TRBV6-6,CASSTGAGGKTYGYTF,TGTGCCAGCAGTACCGGGGCAGGTGGAAAGACCTATGGCTACACCTTC
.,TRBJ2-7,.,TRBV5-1,CASSLGWDFGYEQYF,TGCGCCAGCAGCTTGGGGTGGGACTTCGGGTACGAGCAGTACTTC
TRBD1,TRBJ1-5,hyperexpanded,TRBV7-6,CASSFGQGAGQPQHF,TGTGCCAGCAGCTTCGGACAGGGGGCAGGTCAGCCCCAGCATTTT
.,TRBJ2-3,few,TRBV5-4,CASSLEDSPAAQYF,TGTGCCAGCAGCTTGGAAGACTCCCCTGCCGCGCAGTATTTT
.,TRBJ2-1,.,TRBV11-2,CASSLDLQFF,TGTGCCAGCAGCTTAGATCTTCAGTTCTTC
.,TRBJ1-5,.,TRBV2,CASTHGPPQPQHF,TGTGCCAGCACTCACGGACCGCCTCAGCCCCAGCATTTT
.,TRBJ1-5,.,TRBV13,CASSLGLSGMEPQHF,TGTGCCAGCAGCTTAGGCCTCTCGGGTATGGAGCCCCAGCATTTT
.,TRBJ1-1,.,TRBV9,CASSRQVNTEAFF,TGTGCCAGCAGCCGACAAGTGAACACTGAAGCTTTCTTT
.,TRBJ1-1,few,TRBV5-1,CASSCPGCTEAFF,TGCGCCAGCAGTTGCCCGGGCTGCACTGAAGCTTTCTTT
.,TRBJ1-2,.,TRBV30,CAWKSNQGGGYTF,TGTGCCTGGAAATCGAATCAAGGCGGCGGCTACACCTTC
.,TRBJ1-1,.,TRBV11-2,CASSLATEAFF,TGTGCCAGCAGCTTAGCTACTGAAGCTTTCTTT
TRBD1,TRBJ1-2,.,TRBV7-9,CASTRDRDGYTF,TGTGCCAGCACCCGGGACAGGGATGGCTACACCTTC
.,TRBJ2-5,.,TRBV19,CASSMEAFQETQYF,TGTGCCAGTAGTATGGAGGCGTTCCAAGAGACCCAGTACTTC
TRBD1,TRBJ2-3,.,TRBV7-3,CASSFKTGLPSTDTQYF,TGTGCCAGCAGCTTTAAGACAGGGCTCCCTAGCACAGATACGCAGTATTTT
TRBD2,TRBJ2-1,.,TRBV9,CASRLAGGSGEQFF,TGTGCCAGCAGACTAGCGGGAGGATCCGGTGAGCAGTTCTTC
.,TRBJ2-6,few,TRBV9,CASSYTSGANVLTF,TGTGCCAGCAGCTACACCTCTGGGGCCAACGTCCTGACTTTC
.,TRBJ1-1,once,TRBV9,CASSAYYATGGSGTEAFF,TGTGCCAGCAGCGCCTACTACGCAACGGGGGGCTCTGGGACTGAAGCTTTCTTT
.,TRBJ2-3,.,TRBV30,CAWSVSTDTQYF,TGTGCCTGGAGTGTAAGCACAGATACGCAGTATTTT
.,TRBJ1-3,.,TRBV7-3,CASSLRTGSGNTIYF,TGTGCCAGCAGCCTCCGGACGGGCTCTGGAAACACCATATATTTT
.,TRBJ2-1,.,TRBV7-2,CASSLTSYNEQFF,TGTGCCAGCAGCTTGACTAGTTACAATGAGCAGTTCTTC
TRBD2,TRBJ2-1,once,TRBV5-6,CASESRAGGTMYNEQFF,TGTGCCAGCGAATCGAGAGCGGGAGGGACAATGTACAATGAGCAGTTCTTC
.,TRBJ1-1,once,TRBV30,CACQYGGFEAFF,TGTGCCTGCCAATATGGGGGGTTTGAAGCTTTCTTT
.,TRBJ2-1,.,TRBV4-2,CASSPTDSEQFF,TGTGCCAGCAGCCCTACCGACAGTGAGCAGTTCTTC
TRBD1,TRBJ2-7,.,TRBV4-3,CASSQDRGPYEQYF,TGCGCCAGCAGCCAGGACAGGGGGCCCTACGAGCAGTACTTC
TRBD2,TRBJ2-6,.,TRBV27,CASSRAGPMPGANVLTF,TGTGCCAGCAGCCGAGCGGGGCCCATGCCTGGGGCCAACGTCCTGACTTTC